The 3 T cell receptor beta chains below were found in one sample sequenced in a study of shared clonotypes between healthy human individuals (dated by TCRdb to 2018 to 2021). Libraries came from the immunoSEQ multiplex PCR assay. Not all clones reach the TCRdb copy of this immuneACCESS table, which keeps in-frame sequences only. Checked studies attribute under half of the gap to unresolved V genes and leave the rest unexplained. The sample data list 2 million to 3 million clones, and 80% to 95% of these were observed just once. The ten largest account for approximately 0.35% of the sample. Material: naive CD4+ T cells from PBMCs. What the cell subset or site label conveys for this sample: CD45RA+ positively selected. Receptors originate from a man younger than 30 in good health. Some clones in this sample may be carry-over from other donors' samples.

The chain has TRBV11-3 and TRBJ2-2; TRBD1 is a possible D gene (6 bases). Germline V gene data show CDR1 as SGHNT and CDR2 as YENEEA. CDR3 length equals 14 residues. V was cut by 4 bases and J by 3 bases, with 9 bases left in between. CDR3 amino acids: CASSSGTHTGELFF. The CDR3 DNA reads as TGTGCCAGCAGCTCCGGGACACACACCGGGGAGCTGTTTTTT.

The V gene is TRBV30, the J gene TRBJ2-5; D might be TRBD1 or TRBD2, each matching 6 bases. V was trimmed by 3 bases and J by 5 bases, leaving 13 bases between them. Germline lookup yields CDR1 GTSNPN and CDR2 SVGIG (reference sequence). This CDR3 has 13 amino acids. In DNA, the CDR3 is TGTGCCTGGAGCGAGACAGGAGGGGAGACCCAGTACTTC. It encodes CAWSETGGETQYF. The complete variable domain, with remaining parts taken from reference TRBV30 and TRBJ2-5, reads SQTIHQWPATLVQPVGSPLSLECTVEGTSNPNLYWYRQAAGRGLQLLFYSVGIGQISSEVPQNLSASRPQDRQFILSSKKLLLSDSGFYLCAWSETGGETQYFGPGTRLLVL.

This clone has a single count. Other DNA sequences of this sample code for an identical CDR3. This chain uses TRBV18 with TRBJ2-5; D is possibly TRBD2 (6 bases). V lost 3 bases, J lost 2 bases, and 10 bases lay in between. CDR1 and CDR2 (germline): KGHSH, LQKENI. The CDR3 runs 14 residues. The CDR3 loop is CASSPPGLQETQYF. DNA for the CDR3: TGTGCCAGCTCACCGCCAGGACTACAAGAGACCCAGTACTTC.